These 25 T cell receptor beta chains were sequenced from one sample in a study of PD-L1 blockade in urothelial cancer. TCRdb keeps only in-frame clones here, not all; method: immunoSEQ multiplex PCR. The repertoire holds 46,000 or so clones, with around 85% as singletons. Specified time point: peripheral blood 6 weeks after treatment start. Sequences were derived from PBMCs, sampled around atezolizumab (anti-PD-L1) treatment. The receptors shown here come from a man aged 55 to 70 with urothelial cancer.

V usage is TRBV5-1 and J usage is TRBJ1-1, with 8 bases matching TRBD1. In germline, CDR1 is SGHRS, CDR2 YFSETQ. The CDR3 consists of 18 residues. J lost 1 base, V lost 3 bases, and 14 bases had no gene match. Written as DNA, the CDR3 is TGCGCCAGCAGCTCGATGAGTCCGTCAGACAGGGGGAACACTGAAGCTTTCTTT. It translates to CASSSMSPSDRGNTEAFF.

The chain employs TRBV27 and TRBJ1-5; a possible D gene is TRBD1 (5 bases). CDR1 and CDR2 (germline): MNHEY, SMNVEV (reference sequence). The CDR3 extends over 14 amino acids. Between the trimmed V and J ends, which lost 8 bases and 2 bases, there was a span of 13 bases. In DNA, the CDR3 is TGTGCCAGCTGCAGGGAAGGAGGCAATCAGCCCCAGCATTTT. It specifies CASCREGGNQPQHF.

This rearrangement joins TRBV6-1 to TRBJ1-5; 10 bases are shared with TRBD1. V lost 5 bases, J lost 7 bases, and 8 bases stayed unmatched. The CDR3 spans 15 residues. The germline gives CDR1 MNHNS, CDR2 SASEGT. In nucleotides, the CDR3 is TGTGCCAGCAGTTCAACCCGGGACAGGGGACAGCCCCAGCATTTT. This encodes CASSSTRDRGQPQHF.

The CDR3 protein is CASSVRPEGETQYF. DNA for the CDR3: TGTGCCAGCAGCGTAAGGCCCGAGGGCGAGACCCAGTACTTC. The chain carries TRBV9 and TRBJ2-5; the D gene is possibly TRBD2 (5 bases). CDR1 is SGDLS and CDR2 is YYNGEE in the germline V gene. V was clipped by 1 base and J by 5 bases, with 12 bases between them. The CDR3 has 14 amino acids.

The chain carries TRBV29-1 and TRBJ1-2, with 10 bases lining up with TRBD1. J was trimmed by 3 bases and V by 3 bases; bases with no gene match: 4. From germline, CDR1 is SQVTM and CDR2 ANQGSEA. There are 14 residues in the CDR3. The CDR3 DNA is TGCAGCGTTGATCCGGACAGGGGGGACTATGGCTACACCTTC. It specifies CSVDPDRGDYGYTF.

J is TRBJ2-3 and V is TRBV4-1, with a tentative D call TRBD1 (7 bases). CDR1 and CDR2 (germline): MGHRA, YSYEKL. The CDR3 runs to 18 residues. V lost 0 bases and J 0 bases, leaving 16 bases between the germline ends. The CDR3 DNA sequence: TGCGCCAGCAGCCAAGATCGGCGCAGGGGGGTGAGCACAGATACGCAGTATTTT. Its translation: CASSQDRRRGVSTDTQYF.

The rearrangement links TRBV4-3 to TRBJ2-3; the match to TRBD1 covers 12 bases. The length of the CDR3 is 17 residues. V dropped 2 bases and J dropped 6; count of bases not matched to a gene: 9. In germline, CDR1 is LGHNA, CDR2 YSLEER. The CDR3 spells CASSQNPGQGAWDTQYF. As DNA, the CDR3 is TGCGCCAGCAGCCAAAACCCGGGACAGGGGGCATGGGATACGCAGTATTTT.

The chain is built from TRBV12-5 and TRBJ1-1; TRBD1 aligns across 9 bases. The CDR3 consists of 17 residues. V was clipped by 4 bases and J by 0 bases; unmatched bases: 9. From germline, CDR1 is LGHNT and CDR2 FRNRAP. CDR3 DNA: TGTGCTAGTGGTTCCTCGGGACAGGGCGGTTTGAACACTGAAGCTTTCTTT. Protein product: CASGSSGQGGLNTEAFF.

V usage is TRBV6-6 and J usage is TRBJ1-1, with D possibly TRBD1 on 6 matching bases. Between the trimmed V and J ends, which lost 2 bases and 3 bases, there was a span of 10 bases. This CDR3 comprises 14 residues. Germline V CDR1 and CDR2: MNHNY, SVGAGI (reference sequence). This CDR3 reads CASSYPRGDTEAFF. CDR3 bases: TGTGCCAGCAGTTACCCCAGGGGCGACACTGAAGCTTTCTTT.

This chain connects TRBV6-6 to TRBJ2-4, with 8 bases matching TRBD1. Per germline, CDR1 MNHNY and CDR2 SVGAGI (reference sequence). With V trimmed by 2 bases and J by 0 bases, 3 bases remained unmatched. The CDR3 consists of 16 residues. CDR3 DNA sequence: TGTGCCAGCAGTTACCGGACAGGGCTAGCCAAAAACATTCAGTACTTC. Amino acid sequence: CASSYRTGLAKNIQYF.

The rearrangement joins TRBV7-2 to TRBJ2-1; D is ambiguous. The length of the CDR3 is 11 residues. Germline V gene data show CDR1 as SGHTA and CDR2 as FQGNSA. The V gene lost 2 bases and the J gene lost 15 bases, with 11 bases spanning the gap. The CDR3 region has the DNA TGTGCCAGCAGCTTAAGGCTAGTGCCGTTCTTC. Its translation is CASSLRLVPFF.

CDR3 residues: CASSLDVTSPNYGYTF. The CDR3 DNA is TGTGCCAGCAGCCTGGACGTAACATCGCCTAACTATGGCTACACCTTC. The rearrangement links TRBV5-5 to TRBJ1-2; D gene uncertain. The CDR3 runs to 16 residues. CDR1 SGHKS and CDR2 YYEKEE come from the germline V gene (reference sequence). Trimming shortened V by 4 bases and J by 0 bases, and 16 bases separated the two germline ends. Full variable domain (remainder filled in from reference TRBV5-5 and TRBJ1-2): DAGVTQSPTHLIKTRGQQVTLRCSPISGHKSVSWYQQVLGQGPQFIFQYYEKEERGRGNFPDRFSARQFPNYSSELNVNALLLGDSALYLCASSLDVTSPNYGYTFGSGTRLTVV.

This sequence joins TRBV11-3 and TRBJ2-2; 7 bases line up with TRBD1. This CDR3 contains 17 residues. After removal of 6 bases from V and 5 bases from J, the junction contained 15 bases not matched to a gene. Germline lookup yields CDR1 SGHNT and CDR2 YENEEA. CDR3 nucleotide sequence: TGTGCCAGCAGAAGGACAGGTGGGCGGCGGGTGACCGGGGAGCTGTTTTTT. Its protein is CASRRTGGRRVTGELFF.

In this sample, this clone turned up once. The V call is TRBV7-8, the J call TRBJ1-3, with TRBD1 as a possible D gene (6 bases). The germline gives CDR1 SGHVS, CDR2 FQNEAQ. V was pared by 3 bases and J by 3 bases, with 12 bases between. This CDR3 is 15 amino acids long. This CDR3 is CASSFAQGGGNTIYF. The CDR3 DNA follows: TGTGCCAGCAGCTTCGCACAGGGCGGTGGAAACACCATATATTTT.

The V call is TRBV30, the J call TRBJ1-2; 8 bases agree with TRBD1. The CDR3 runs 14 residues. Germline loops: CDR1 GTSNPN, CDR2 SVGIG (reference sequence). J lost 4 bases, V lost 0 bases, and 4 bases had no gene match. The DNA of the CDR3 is TGTGCCTGGAGTGTAAGTGGGACAGGCTATGGCTACACCTTC. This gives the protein CAWSVSGTGYGYTF.

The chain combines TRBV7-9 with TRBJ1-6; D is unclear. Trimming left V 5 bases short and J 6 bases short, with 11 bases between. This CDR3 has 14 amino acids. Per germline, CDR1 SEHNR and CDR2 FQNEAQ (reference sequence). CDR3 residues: CASSQPGSNSPLHF. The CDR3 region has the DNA TGTGCCAGCAGCCAACCGGGGAGTAATTCACCCCTCCACTTT. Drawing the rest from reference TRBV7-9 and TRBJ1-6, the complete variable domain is DTGVSQNPRHKITKRGQNVTFRCDPISEHNRLYWYRQTLGQGPEFLTYFQNEAQLEKSRLLSDRFSAERPKGSFSTLEIQRTEQGDSAMYLCASSQPGSNSPLHFGNGTRLTVT.

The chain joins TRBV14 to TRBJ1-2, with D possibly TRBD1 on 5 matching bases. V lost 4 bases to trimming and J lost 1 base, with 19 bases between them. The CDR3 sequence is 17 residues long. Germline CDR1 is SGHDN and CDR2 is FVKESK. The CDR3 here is CASSPNLDRLNNYGYTF. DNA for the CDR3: TGTGCCAGCAGCCCGAACCTAGACAGATTGAATAACTATGGCTACACCTTC. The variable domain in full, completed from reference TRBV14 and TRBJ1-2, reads EAGVTQFPSHSVIEKGQTVTLRCDPISGHDNLYWYRRVMGKEIKFLLHFVKESKQDESGMPNNRFLAERTGGTYSTLKVQPAELEDSGVYFCASSPNLDRLNNYGYTFGSGTRLTVV.

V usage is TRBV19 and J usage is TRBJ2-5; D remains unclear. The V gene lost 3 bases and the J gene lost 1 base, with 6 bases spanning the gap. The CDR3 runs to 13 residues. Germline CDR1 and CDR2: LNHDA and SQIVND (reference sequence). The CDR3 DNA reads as TGTGCCAGTAGTATGCGGTTCCAAGAGACCCAGTACTTC. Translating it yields CASSMRFQETQYF.

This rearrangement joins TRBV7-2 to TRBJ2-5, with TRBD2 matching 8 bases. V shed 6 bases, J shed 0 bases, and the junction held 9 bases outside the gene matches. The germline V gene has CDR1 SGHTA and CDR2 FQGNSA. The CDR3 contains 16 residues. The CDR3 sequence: CASSLVASGHQETQYF. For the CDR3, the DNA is TGTGCCAGCAGTTTGGTAGCTAGCGGGCACCAAGAGACCCAGTACTTC.

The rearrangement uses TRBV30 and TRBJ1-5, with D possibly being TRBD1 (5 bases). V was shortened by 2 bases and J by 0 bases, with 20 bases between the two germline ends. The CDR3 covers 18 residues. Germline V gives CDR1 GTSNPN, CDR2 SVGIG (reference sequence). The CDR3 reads CAWSRYRPDGYSNQPQHF. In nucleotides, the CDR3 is TGTGCCTGGAGTAGGTACAGGCCCGACGGATATAGCAATCAGCCCCAGCATTTT. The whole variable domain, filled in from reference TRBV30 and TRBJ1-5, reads SQTIHQWPATLVQPVGSPLSLECTVEGTSNPNLYWYRQAAGRGLQLLFYSVGIGQISSEVPQNLSASRPQDRQFILSSKKLLLSDSGFYLCAWSRYRPDGYSNQPQHFGDGTRLSIL.

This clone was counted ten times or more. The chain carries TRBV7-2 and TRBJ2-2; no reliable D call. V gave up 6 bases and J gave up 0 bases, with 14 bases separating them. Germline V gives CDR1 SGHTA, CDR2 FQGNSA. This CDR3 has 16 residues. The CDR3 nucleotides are TGTGCCAGCAGTAAGGAAGCGATAACGAACACCGGGGAGCTGTTTTTT. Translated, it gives CASSKEAITNTGELFF.

CDR3 DNA: TGTGCCAGCAGCTTGAGGGGCTTTAACTATGGCTACACCTTC. Translation gives CASSLRGFNYGYTF. The gene calls are TRBV5-8 and TRBJ1-2; D may be TRBD1 (5 bases). Trimming took off 1 base at V and 1 base at J, with 8 bases between the two ends. CDR3 length: 14 residues. Germline CDR1 is SGHTS and CDR2 is YDEGEE.

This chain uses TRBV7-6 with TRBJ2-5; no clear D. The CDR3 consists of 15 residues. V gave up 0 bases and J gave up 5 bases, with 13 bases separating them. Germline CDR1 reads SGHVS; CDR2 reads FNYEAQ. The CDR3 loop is CASSLALSFSETQYF. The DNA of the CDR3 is TGTGCCAGCAGCTTAGCGCTAAGTTTTTCGGAGACCCAGTACTTC.

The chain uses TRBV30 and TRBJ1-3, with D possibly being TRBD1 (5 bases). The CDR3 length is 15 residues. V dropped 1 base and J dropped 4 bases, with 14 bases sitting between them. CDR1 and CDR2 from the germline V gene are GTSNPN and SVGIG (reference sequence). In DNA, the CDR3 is TGTGCCTGGAGTGGCGACCGGACATACGGAAACACCATATATTTT. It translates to CAWSGDRTYGNTIYF.

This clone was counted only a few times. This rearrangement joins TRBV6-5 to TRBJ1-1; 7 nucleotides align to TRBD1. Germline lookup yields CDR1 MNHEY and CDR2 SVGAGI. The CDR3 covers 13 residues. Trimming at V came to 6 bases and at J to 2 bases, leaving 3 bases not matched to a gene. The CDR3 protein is CASRRDRNTEAFF. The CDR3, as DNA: TGTGCCAGCAGGAGGGACAGAAACACTGAAGCTTTCTTT.